The present TCR beta chain was sequenced within a study of shared clonotypes between healthy human individuals. Sequencing was performed with immunoSEQ multiplex PCR; in TCRdb, only in-frame clones are kept and a portion is missing. The data contain under 2.5 million clones, 92% of them singletons. The CDR3 is made up of 16 amino acids. Trimming took off 0 bases at V and 2 bases at J, with 10 bases between the two ends. From germline, CDR1 is SGHTA and CDR2 FQGTGA. The chain is built from TRBV7-3 and TRBJ1-4; no firm D call. Material for sequencing was naive CD4+ T cells from PBMCs. Regarding subset: CD45RA+ positively selected. This receptor was obtained from a man in his late teens or twenties in good health. Some clones in this sample may be carry-over from other donors' samples. CDR3 DNA: TGTGCCAGCAGCTTAACCCGCCCGGAGACTAATGAAAAACTGTTTTTT. Translated, it gives CASSLTRPETNEKLFF. Complete variable domain (other parts from reference TRBV7-3 and TRBJ1-4): GAGVSQTPSNKVTEKGKYVELRCDPISGHTALYWYRQSLGQGPEFLIYFQGTGAADDSGLPNDRFFAVRPEGSVSTLKIQRTERGDSAVYLCASSLTRPETNEKLFFGSGTQLSVL.